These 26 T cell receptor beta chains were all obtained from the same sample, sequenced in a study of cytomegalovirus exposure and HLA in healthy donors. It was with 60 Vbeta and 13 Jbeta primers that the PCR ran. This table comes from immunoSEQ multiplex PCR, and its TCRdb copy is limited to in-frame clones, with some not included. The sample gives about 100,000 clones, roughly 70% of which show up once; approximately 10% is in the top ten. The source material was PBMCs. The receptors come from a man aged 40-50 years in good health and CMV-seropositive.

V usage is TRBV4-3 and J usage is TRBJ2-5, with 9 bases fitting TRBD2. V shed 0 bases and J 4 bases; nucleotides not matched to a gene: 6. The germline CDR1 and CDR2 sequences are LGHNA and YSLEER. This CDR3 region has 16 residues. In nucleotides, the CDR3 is TGCGCCAGCAGCCAAGAGCCCGTAGCGGGAGTAGAGACCCAGTACTTC. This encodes CASSQEPVAGVETQYF.

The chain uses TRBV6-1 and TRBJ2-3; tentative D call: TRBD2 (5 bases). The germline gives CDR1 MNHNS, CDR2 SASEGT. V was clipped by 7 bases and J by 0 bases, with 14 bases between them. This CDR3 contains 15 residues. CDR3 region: CASNRAGASTDTQYF. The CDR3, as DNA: TGTGCCAGCAATCGGGCGGGCGCTAGCACAGATACGCAGTATTTT.

The CDR3 DNA reads as TGTGCCTACCTACTAGCGGGAGTGAGCAATGAGCAGTTCTTC. As protein: CAYLLAGVSNEQFF. The V and J genes are TRBV30 and TRBJ2-1; 11 positions match TRBD2. Germline CDR1 GTSNPN, CDR2 SVGIG (reference sequence). With 7 bases clipped from V and 6 bases from J, the junction kept 8 bases outside the gene matches. The CDR3 totals 14 residues.

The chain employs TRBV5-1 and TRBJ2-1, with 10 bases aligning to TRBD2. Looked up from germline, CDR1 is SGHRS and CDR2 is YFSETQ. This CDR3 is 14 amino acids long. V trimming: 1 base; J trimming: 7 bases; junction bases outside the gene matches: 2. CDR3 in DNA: TGCGCCAGCAGCTTGCCTAGCGGGAGTAATGAGCAGTTCTTC. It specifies CASSLPSGSNEQFF.

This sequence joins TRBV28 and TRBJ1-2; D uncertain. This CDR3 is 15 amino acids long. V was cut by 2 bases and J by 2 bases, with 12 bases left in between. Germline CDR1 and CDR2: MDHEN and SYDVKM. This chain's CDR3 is CASSLTPPRNYGYTF. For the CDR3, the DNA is TGTGCCAGCAGTTTAACCCCCCCTAGAAACTATGGCTACACCTTC.

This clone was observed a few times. CDR3 DNA: TGCGCCAGCAGCCGACTAGCGGGAGACGCCTACAATGAGCAGTTCTTC. Amino acid sequence: CASSRLAGDAYNEQFF. The gene calls are TRBV5-1 and TRBJ2-1; TRBD2 agrees at 12 bases. This CDR3 comprises 16 residues. The V gene's germline CDR1 is SGHRS and CDR2 YFSETQ. The J segment lost 2 bases and the V segment lost 4 bases, leaving 4 bases of the junction unmatched. Filled out from reference TRBV5-1 and TRBJ2-1, the complete variable domain reads KAGVTQTPRYLIKTRGQQVTLSCSPISGHRSVSWYQQTPGQGLQFLFEYFSETQRNKGNFPGRFSGRQFSNSRSEMNVSTLELGDSALYLCASSRLAGDAYNEQFFGPGTRLTVL.

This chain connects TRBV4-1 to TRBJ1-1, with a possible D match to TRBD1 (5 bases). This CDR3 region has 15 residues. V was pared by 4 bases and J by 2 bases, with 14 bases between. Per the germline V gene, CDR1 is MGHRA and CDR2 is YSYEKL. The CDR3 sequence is CASSRSQTDNTEAFF. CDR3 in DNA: TGCGCCAGCAGCCGCAGCCAGACAGATAACACTGAAGCTTTCTTT.

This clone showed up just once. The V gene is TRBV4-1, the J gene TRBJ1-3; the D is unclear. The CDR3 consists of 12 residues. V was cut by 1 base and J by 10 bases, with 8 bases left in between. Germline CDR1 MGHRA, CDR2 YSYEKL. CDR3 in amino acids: CASSQVGGTIYF. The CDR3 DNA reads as TGCGCCAGCAGCCAAGTAGGCGGGACCATATATTTT.

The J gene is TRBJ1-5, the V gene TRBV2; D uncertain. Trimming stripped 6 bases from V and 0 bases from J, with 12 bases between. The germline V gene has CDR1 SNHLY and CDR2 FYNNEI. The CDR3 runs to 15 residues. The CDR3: CASSVYGDSNQPQHF. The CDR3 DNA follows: TGTGCCAGCAGCGTATACGGAGATAGCAATCAGCCCCAGCATTTT. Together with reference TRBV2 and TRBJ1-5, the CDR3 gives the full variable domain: EPEVTQTPSHQVTQMGQEVILRCVPISNHLYFYWYRQILGQKVEFLVSFYNNEISEKSEIFDDQFSVERPDGSNFTLKIRSTKLEDSAMYFCASSVYGDSNQPQHFGDGTRLSIL.

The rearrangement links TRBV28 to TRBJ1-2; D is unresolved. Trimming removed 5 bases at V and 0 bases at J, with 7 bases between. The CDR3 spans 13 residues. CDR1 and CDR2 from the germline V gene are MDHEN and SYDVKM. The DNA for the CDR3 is TGTGCCAGCAGTCCCCCAGCTAACTATGGCTACACCTTC. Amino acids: CASSPPANYGYTF.

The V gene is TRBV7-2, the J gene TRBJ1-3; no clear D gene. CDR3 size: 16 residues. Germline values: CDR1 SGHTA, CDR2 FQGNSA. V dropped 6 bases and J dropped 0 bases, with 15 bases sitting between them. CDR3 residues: CASRSFPGSSGNTIYF. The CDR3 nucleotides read TGTGCCAGCAGGAGCTTCCCAGGAAGCTCTGGAAACACCATATATTTT.

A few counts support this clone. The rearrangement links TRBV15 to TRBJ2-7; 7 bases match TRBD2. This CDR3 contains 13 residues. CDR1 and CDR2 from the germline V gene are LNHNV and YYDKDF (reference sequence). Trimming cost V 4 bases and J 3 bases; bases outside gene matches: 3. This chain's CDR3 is CATSNGRFYEQYV. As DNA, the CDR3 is TGTGCCACCAGCAACGGGAGGTTCTACGAGCAGTACGTC.

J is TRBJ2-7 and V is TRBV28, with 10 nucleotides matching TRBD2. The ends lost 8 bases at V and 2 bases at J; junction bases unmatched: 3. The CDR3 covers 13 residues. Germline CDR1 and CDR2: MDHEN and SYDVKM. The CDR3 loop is CASRTSGTYEQYF. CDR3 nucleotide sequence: TGTGCCAGCCGGACTAGCGGTACCTACGAGCAGTACTTC.

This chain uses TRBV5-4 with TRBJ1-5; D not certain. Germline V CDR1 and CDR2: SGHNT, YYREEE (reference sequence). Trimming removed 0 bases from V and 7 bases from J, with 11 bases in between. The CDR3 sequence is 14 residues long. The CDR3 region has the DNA TGTGCCAGCAGCTTGGACGGGGTGCAGCAGCCCCAGCATTTT. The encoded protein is CASSLDGVQQPQHF.

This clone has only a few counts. CDR3 nucleotide sequence: TGCGCCAGCAGCCAAGTAGCCGGACAGGGCTTTGGTGAGCAGTTCTTC. Its translation is CASSQVAGQGFGEQFF. V gene TRBV4-1 combines with J gene TRBJ2-1, with TRBD1 matching 8 bases. This CDR3 is built from 16 residues. V trimming: 1 base; J trimming: 9 bases; junction bases outside the gene matches: 11. Germline V CDR1 and CDR2: MGHRA, YSYEKL.

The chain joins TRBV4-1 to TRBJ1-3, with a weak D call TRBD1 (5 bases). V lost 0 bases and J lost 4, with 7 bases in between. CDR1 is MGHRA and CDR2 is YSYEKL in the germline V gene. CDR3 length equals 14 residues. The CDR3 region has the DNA TGCGCCAGCAGCCAAGAGCACAGGGGAAACACCATATATTTT. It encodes CASSQEHRGNTIYF.

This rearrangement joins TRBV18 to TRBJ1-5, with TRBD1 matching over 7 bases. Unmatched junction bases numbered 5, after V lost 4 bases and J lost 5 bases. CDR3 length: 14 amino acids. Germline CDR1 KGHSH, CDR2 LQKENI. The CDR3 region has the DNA TGTGCCAGCTCACAGGGGGCGCGGGATCAGCCCCAGCATTTT. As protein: CASSQGARDQPQHF.

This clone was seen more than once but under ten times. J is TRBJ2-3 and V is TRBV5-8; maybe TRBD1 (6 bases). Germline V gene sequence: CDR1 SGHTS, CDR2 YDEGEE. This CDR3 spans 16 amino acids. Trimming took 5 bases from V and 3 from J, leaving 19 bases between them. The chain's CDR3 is CASSSFTGISTDTQYF. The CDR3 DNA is TGTGCCAGCAGTTCCTTCACAGGGATATCGACAGATACGCAGTATTTT.

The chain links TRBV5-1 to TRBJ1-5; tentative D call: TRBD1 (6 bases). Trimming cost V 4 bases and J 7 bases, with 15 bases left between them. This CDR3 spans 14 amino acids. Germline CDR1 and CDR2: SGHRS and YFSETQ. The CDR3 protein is CASSPGQGAQPQHF. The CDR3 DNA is TGCGCCAGCAGCCCGGGACAAGGGGCCCAGCCCCAGCATTTT.

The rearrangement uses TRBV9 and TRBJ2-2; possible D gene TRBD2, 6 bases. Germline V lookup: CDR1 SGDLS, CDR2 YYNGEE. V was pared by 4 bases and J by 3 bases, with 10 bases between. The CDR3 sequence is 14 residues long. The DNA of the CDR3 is TGTGCCAGCAGCCCGGGGACTTACACCGGGGAGCTGTTTTTT. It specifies CASSPGTYTGELFF. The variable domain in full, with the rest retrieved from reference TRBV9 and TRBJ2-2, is DSGVTQTPKHLITATGQRVTLRCSPRSGDLSVYWYQQSLDQGLQFLIQYYNGEERAKGNILERFSAQQFPDLHSELNLSSLELGDSALYFCASSPGTYTGELFFGEGSRLTVL.

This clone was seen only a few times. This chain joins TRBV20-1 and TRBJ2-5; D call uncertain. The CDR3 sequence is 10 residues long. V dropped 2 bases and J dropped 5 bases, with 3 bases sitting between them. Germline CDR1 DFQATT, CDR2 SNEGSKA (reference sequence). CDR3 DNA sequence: TGCAGTGCTAGACAGGAGACCCAGTACTTC. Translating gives CSARQETQYF.

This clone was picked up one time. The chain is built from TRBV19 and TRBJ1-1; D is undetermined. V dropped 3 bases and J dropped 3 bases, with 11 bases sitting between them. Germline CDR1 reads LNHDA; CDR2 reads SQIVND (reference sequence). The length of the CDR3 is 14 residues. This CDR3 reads CASSIISRYTEAFF. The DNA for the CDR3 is TGTGCCAGTAGTATCATTAGTCGGTACACTGAAGCTTTCTTT.

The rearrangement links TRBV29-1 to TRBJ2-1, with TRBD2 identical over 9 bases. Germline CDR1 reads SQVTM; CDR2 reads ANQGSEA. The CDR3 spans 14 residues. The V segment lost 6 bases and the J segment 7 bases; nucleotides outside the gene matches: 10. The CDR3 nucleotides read TGCAGCGTGATAATAGCGGGAGCGGGGAATGAGCAGTTCTTC. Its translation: CSVIIAGAGNEQFF.

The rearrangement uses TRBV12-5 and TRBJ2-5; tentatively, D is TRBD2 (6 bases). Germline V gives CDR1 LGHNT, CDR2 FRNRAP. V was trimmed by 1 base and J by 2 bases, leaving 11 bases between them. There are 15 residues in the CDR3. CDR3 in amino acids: CASGLGRGEQETQYF. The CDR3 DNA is TGTGCTAGTGGTTTGGGGCGGGGAGAGCAAGAGACCCAGTACTTC.

The CDR3 protein is CASSTRTSYNEQFF. For the CDR3, the DNA is TGTGCCAGTAGTACACGGACTAGCTACAATGAGCAGTTCTTC. This chain joins TRBV19 and TRBJ2-1, with TRBD2 matching over 7 bases. Germline trimming cut 4 bases from V and 3 bases from J; bases unmatched to any gene: 3. Germline lookup yields CDR1 LNHDA and CDR2 SQIVND (reference sequence). There are 14 residues in the CDR3. Using reference TRBV19 and TRBJ2-1 for the parts outside the CDR3, the full variable domain is DGGITQSPKYLFRKEGQNVTLSCEQNLNHDAMYWYRQDPGQGLRLIYYSQIVNDFQKGDIAEGYSVSREKKESFPLTVTSAQKNPTAFYLCASSTRTSYNEQFFGPGTRLTVL.

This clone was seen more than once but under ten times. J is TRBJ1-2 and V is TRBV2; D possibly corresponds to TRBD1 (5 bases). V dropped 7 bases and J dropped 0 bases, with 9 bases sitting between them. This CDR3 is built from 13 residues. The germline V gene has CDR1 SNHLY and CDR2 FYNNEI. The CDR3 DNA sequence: TGTGCCAGCAAAGACAGCTCTAACTATGGCTACACCTTC. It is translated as CASKDSSNYGYTF.